This T cell receptor (beta chain) appears in the sequencing data of a study of cytomegalovirus exposure and HLA in healthy donors. PCR primers comprised 60 Vbeta and 13 Jbeta primers. Produced via immunoSEQ multiplex PCR; TCRdb's table is partial and in-frame only. The table has 210,000 or so clones, 70% to 80% seen once. Comments on this clone: Its target is unknown.

Study-wide findings and caveats: Most of the CMV-associated TCR beta chains (in a later analysis) appeared to be HLA-restricted. HLA alleles were associated with roughly 17,000 TCR beta sequences in a later analysis at 0.05 false discovery rate. A highly shared variant cluster was judged a likely technical artifact.

The TCR originated in a man in his forties in good health and CMV-seronegative. Input material: PBMCs.

The CDR3 sequence: CAWRQTGYNSPLHF. CDR3 nucleotides: TGTGCCTGGAGACAGACAGGCTATAATTCACCCCTCCACTTT. The rearrangement links TRBV30 to TRBJ1-6; possible D gene TRBD1, 6 bases. Germline V CDR1 and CDR2: GTSNPN, SVGIG (reference sequence). Trimming took 3 bases from V and 3 from J, leaving 9 bases between them. This CDR3 comprises 14 residues. The full variable domain, in which reference TRBV30 and TRBJ1-6 provide the parts outside the CDR3, is SQTIHQWPATLVQPVGSPLSLECTVEGTSNPNLYWYRQAAGRGLQLLFYSVGIGQISSEVPQNLSASRPQDRQFILSSKKLLLSDSGFYLCAWRQTGYNSPLHFGNGTRLTVT.